This TCR beta chain was retrieved from a study of blood T cells in healthy people across ages. About the research overall: Capture via template switching afforded approximately one barcoded beta molecule per two T cells.

In germline, CDR1 is DFQATT, CDR2 SNEGSKA (reference sequence). Trimming shortened V by 3 bases and J by 5 bases, and 23 bases separated the two germline ends. This CDR3 contains 16 residues. A remark on this clonotype: The antigen is undetermined.

Study-wide points: Naive CD4+ cells and diversity were both higher in long-lived donors than in aged donors.

A minimum of 6 micrograms of total RNA was extracted per sample. Primed by a sample-barcoded 5' primer and a J-beta primer mix, a second PCR proceeded for 7 to 11 cycles. Every molecule of cDNA carried a tag from a template-switch adaptor with 12 random nucleotides. TCRdb passed the 5' RACE reads through MiXCR, listing each CDR3 protein once. The sample includes fewer than 900,000 distinct CDR3 sequences, around 45% of them seen just once. The rearrangement joins TRBV20-1 to TRBJ2-7, with D tentatively TRBD1 or TRBD2 (5 bases each). This TCR came from a woman aged 55-70 years in good health. Sequencing used blood. The DNA for the CDR3 is TGCAGTGCTAGGGGGCCGGGACGAATACTTTCCCACGAGCAGTACTTC. This sequence encodes CSARGPGRILSHEQYF.